This note documents a single TCR beta chain sequence. What it binds is not known. Deep level was the assay's run setting. The repertoire was sequenced with immunoSEQ multiplex PCR; TCRdb's copy has only in-frame clones and lacks some. The data show roughly 490,000 clones, around 80% seen once. Caucasian adults living in Nashville, Tennessee, provided all samples. These data are taken from a study of shared clonotypes between healthy human individuals. Broader study findings: Enrolling few donors narrowed the genetic and exposure-history diversity that was represented.

Trimming stripped 8 bases from V and 7 bases from J, with 20 bases between. Germline V gene data show CDR1 as LGHNA and CDR2 as YNFKEQ. The CDR3 length is 15 residues. V gene TRBV4-2 combines with J gene TRBJ2-2, with a weak D call TRBD2 (5 bases). The specimen was PBMCs. The sequence was collected from a middle-aged woman in good health. Some clones in this sample may be carry-over from other donors' samples. CDR3 sequence: CASGTRTTGGGELFF. In DNA, the CDR3 is TGTGCCAGCGGTACTAGGACCACGGGCGGCGGGGAGCTGTTTTTT.